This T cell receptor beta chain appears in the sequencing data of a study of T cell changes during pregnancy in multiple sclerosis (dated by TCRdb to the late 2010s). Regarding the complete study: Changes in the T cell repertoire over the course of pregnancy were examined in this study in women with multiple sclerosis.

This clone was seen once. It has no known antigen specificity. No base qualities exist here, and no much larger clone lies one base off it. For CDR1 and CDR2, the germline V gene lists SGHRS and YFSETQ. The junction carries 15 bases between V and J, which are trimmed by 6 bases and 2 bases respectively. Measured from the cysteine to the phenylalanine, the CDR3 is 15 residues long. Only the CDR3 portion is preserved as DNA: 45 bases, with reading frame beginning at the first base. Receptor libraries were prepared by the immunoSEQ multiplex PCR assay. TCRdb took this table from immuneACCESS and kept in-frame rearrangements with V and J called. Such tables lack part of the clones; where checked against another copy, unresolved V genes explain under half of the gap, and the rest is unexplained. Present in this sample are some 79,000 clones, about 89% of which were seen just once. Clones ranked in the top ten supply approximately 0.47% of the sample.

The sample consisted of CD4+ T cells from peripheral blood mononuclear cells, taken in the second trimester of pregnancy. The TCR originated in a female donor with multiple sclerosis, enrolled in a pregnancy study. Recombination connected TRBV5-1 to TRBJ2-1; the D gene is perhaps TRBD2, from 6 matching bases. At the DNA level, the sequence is TGCGCCAGCACTAGCGTTTCGCCTACCTACAATGAGCAGTTCTTC. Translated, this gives CASTSVSPTYNEQFF.